These T cell receptor beta chains were read from a single sample in a study of CD8+ T cells in alopecia areata. Assay used: immunoSEQ multiplex PCR; TCRdb lists only in-frame clones, some missing. The sample lists 150,000 or so clones, 55% seen once, with less than 5% in the top ten. Material for sequencing was CD4+ T cells sorted from blood. The receptors were gathered from a human donor in good health. CDR3s include the opening cysteine and the closing phenylalanine or tryptophan. Fields, in order: clone size, J gene, D gene, V gene, CDR3 length, CDR3 protein, CDR3 DNA. The D gene is left open where the match is weak. Only part of the rows carry a size: once, few, many, or a class if the clone is expanded.

.,TRBJ2-5,.,TRBV15,13,CATSRGQQETQYF,TGTGCCACCAGCAGAGGACAGCAAGAGACCCAGTACTTC
few,TRBJ1-4,.,TRBV6-1,12,CAAQGGVGKLFF,TGTGCCGCACAGGGAGGAGTCGGAAAACTGTTTTTT
.,TRBJ1-2,.,TRBV29-1,12,CSVVQGPRGYTF,TGCAGCGTTGTACAGGGCCCCCGTGGCTACACCTTC
.,TRBJ2-3,.,TRBV5-6,12,CASSHGPDTQYF,TGTGCCAGCAGCCACGGGCCAGATACGCAGTATTTT
few,TRBJ2-7,TRBD1,TRBV5-1,14,CASRRGQGLYEQYF,TGCGCCAGCAGACGGGGACAGGGACTCTACGAGCAGTACTTC
few,TRBJ1-1,.,TRBV29-1,14,CSVENSGANTEAFF,TGCAGCGTTGAAAACTCAGGGGCGAACACTGAAGCTTTCTTT
.,TRBJ1-2,.,TRBV25-1,13,CASSEHGGNGYTF,TGTGCCAGCAGTGAACACGGGGGGAATGGCTACACCTTC
.,TRBJ1-1,.,TRBV5-6,15,CASSLFQGLNTEAFF,TGTGCCAGCAGCTTGTTCCAGGGGCTGAACACTGAAGCTTTCTTT
.,TRBJ2-1,.,TRBV29-1,8,CSVAPQFF,TGCAGCGTCGCTCCCCAGTTCTTC
.,TRBJ2-7,.,TRBV28,14,CASRRRDSVHEQYF,TGTGCCAGCAGGCGGCGGGACAGCGTCCACGAGCAGTACTTC
.,TRBJ2-6,.,TRBV28,14,CASSSFPGANVLTF,TGTGCCAGCAGTTCATTTCCTGGGGCCAACGTCCTGACTTTC
few,TRBJ2-5,TRBD2,TRBV6-6,14,CASRESGTGETQYF,TGTGCCAGCAGAGAGAGCGGGACGGGAGAGACCCAGTACTTC
once,TRBJ2-5,.,TRBV7-8,13,CASSLVDGGTQYF,TGTGCCAGCAGCTTAGTGGACGGGGGGACCCAGTACTTC
few,TRBJ1-2,.,TRBV29-1,12,CSVEGSGFGYTF,TGCAGCGTCGAAGGGTCGGGGTTCGGCTACACCTTC
.,TRBJ2-2,.,TRBV9,16,CASSVVADANTGELFF,TGTGCCAGCAGCGTAGTGGCGGACGCGAACACCGGGGAGCTGTTTTTT
.,TRBJ2-7,.,TRBV29-1,15,CSVGRGAGYIYEQYF,TGCAGCGTTGGAAGAGGGGCAGGATACATCTACGAGCAGTACTTC
few,TRBJ1-4,.,TRBV6-5,14,CASSAQGYDEKLFF,TGTGCCAGCAGTGCACAGGGATACGATGAAAAACTGTTTTTT
few,TRBJ1-2,.,TRBV29-1,11,CSVGGDYGYTF,TGCAGCGTTGGGGGCGATTATGGCTACACCTTC
.,TRBJ2-1,TRBD2,TRBV13,17,CASSSQLREGPNNEQFF,TGTGCCAGCAGCTCCCAGTTGCGGGAGGGCCCTAACAATGAGCAGTTCTTC
.,TRBJ2-7,.,TRBV11-1,11,CASRATGEQYF,TGTGCCAGCAGAGCGACCGGGGAGCAGTACTTC
.,TRBJ1-4,TRBD1,TRBV7-8,14,CASSFAGTGEKLFF,TGTGCCAGCAGCTTCGCCGGGACAGGTGAAAAACTGTTTTTT
.,TRBJ2-7,TRBD2,TRBV18,14,CASSPKAGADEQYF,TGTGCCAGCTCACCAAAAGCGGGAGCGGATGAGCAGTACTTC
.,TRBJ1-2,TRBD1,TRBV5-4,15,CASSLSRGANYGYTF,TGTGCCAGCAGCTTGAGCAGGGGGGCTAACTATGGCTACACCTTC
.,TRBJ2-6,.,TRBV14,13,CASSQAGANVLTF,TGTGCCAGCAGCCAAGCTGGGGCCAACGTCCTGACTTTC
.,TRBJ2-5,TRBD2,TRBV4-1,16,CASSPTERIAGETQYF,TGCGCCAGCAGCCCAACAGAGAGAATAGCGGGAGAGACCCAGTACTTC
.,TRBJ2-1,.,TRBV30,13,CASNFQNYNEQFF,TGTGCCTCGAACTTCCAAAACTACAATGAGCAGTTCTTC
.,TRBJ1-1,TRBD1,TRBV29-1,14,CSVLNRGRRTEAFF,TGCAGCGTTCTCAACAGGGGGCGGAGGACTGAAGCTTTCTTT
.,TRBJ2-7,.,TRBV29-1,12,CSVATTFYEQYF,TGCAGCGTGGCGACTACTTTCTACGAGCAGTACTTC
.,TRBJ2-7,.,TRBV7-2,14,CASSLDPHYYEQYF,TGTGCCAGCAGCCTCGACCCCCACTACTACGAGCAGTACTTC
.,TRBJ2-1,.,TRBV7-9,14,CASSIRDFGPEQFF,TGTGCCAGCAGCATACGGGACTTCGGACCAGAGCAGTTCTTC
.,TRBJ2-7,TRBD2,TRBV9,15,CASSVGGTSIYEQYF,TGTGCCAGCAGCGTAGGCGGGACTAGCATCTACGAGCAGTACTTC
.,TRBJ1-1,.,TRBV13,14,CASSWNRVGTEAFF,TGTGCCAGCAGCTGGAACAGGGTGGGAACTGAAGCTTTCTTT
once,TRBJ2-2,TRBD2,TRBV7-9,17,CASSPSWREGNTGELFF,TGTGCCAGCAGCCCGAGCTGGCGGGAGGGGAACACCGGGGAGCTGTTTTTT
.,TRBJ2-2,TRBD1,TRBV2,14,CASSRTGVGGELFF,TGTGCCAGCAGTCGGACAGGAGTAGGCGGGGAGCTGTTTTTT
.,TRBJ1-1,.,TRBV29-1,12,CSVHRDVTEAFF,TGCAGCGTCCACCGGGACGTCACTGAAGCTTTCTTT
once,TRBJ2-2,TRBD2,TRBV27,16,CASSPLASGKTGELFF,TGTGCCAGCAGTCCCCTGGCTAGCGGGAAAACCGGGGAGCTGTTTTTT
.,TRBJ2-1,.,TRBV5-1,15,CASSQGTVSSNEQFF,TGCGCCAGCAGCCAAGGAACAGTGAGCTCAAATGAGCAGTTCTTC
.,TRBJ2-3,.,TRBV7-2,13,CASSPGSTDTQYF,TGTGCCAGCAGCCCGGGGTCCACAGATACGCAGTATTTT
.,TRBJ1-1,TRBD1,TRBV6-6,14,CASSAGQLNTEAFF,TGTGCCAGCAGCGCGGGACAGCTGAACACTGAAGCTTTCTTT
.,TRBJ2-7,.,TRBV30,14,CAWSVRSRPYEQYF,TGTGCCTGGAGCGTGAGGAGCCGACCCTACGAGCAGTACTTC
few,TRBJ2-1,.,TRBV4-1,15,CASSSYGGRVNEQFF,TGCGCCAGCAGCTCATACGGAGGGAGAGTCAATGAGCAGTTCTTC
once,TRBJ1-4,.,TRBV9,15,CASSRRESSLEKLFF,TGTGCCAGCAGCAGGAGGGAATCATCACTAGAAAAACTGTTTTTT